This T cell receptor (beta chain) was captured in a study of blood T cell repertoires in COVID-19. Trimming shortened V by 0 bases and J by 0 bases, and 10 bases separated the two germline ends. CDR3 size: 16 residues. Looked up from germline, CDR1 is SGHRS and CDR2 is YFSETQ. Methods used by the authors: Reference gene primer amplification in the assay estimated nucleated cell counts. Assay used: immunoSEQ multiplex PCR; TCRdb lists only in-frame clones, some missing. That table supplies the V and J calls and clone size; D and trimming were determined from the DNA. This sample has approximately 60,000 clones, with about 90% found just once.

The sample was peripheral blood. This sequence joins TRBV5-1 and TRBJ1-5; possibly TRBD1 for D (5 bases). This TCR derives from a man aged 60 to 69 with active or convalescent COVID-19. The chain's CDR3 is CASSLEGVGSNQPQHF. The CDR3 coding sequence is TGCGCCAGCAGCTTGGAAGGGGTAGGTAGCAATCAGCCCCAGCATTTT.